Described below is a single T cell receptor (beta chain) sequence and its context. Its antigen is not yet known. Per-base qualities were not stored, and no clone one base away is much larger. This sample is part of a study of blood T cells in healthy people across ages (dated by TCRdb to the mid-2010s). Notes on the research overall: Template switching captured roughly one uniquely barcoded TCR beta cDNA molecule per two T cells in model experiments. Age-related changes in TCR beta repertoire diversity were measured in the study by deep sequencing normalized with unique cDNA molecular identifiers. Two additional independent replicas of 1 million unique cDNA reads from the same blood draw were analyzed for two donors (one aged 18 to 29 and one aged 80 or older). To avoid experimental bias, donors of different ages were spread randomly across the sequencing lanes. Four age groups were formed from the donors: young (average roughly 15 years), middle-aged (around 40), aged (more than 55) and long-lived (roughly 88).

Library preparation employed 5' RACE. Sequenced using an Illumina HiSeq 2500. The second PCR ran for about 7 to 11 cycles and used a J-beta primer mix along with a sample-barcoded 5' primer. Each TCR beta cDNA molecule received a unique molecular identifier from a template-switch 5' adaptor carrying 12 random nucleotides. At least 2.5 million CDR3-containing paired-end reads were obtained from each sample. First-strand cDNA was synthesized from all RNA with the Mint cDNA synthesis kit, primed by a TRBC-specific oligonucleotide. All cDNA was treated with uracil-DNA glycosylase and then went through a first 18-cycle PCR with the universal primers M1SS and BC2_uni_R. On the authors' methods: Each sample was normalized by randomly selecting 1 million high-quality reads, each carrying a distinct molecular identifier. Reads with shared molecular identifiers were discarded instead of being binned into consensus sequences. MiTCR, run with a Q25 quality threshold and the strictest error-elimination algorithm, handled CDR3 identification, clonotype clustering and error correction. A nonparametric unseen species model with Euler transformation was used to estimate lower-bound total TCR beta diversity. The public reads were reanalyzed by TCRdb: fastp trimming at Q25, MiXCR alignment, in-frame beta chains only. Identical CDR3 protein sequences are pooled into one entry, listed with their most common genes and DNA. The V and J calls were determined by TCRdb, not by the authors. Present in this sample are approximately 800,000 distinct CDR3 sequences, about 62% of which were seen just once. The ten largest clones take up roughly 25% of the sample.

Donors were about 36 systemically healthy Caucasian individuals from Russia aged roughly 6 to 90 years. Each donor gave 8 to 10 milliliters of peripheral blood, drawn into EDTA-treated Vacutainer tubes. Ficoll-Paque density-gradient centrifugation was used to isolate PBMCs, with at least 7 million obtained per sample. Trizol reagent was used to extract total RNA from PBMCs, with at least 5 micrograms per sample. The percentages of naive CD45RAhigh/CD27high T cells were determined by flow cytometry on a PBMC aliquot from every donor. Trimming costs V 6 bases and J 4 bases, and their ends lie 9 bases apart. Including the terminal cysteine and phenylalanine, the CDR3 comprises 13 residues. Of the read, only the CDR3 DNA is kept; its 39 bases are in frame from base 1. The germline V gene supplies CDR1 SNHLY and CDR2 FYNNEI. Broader findings and caveats from the paper: Conclusive comparison of naive and antigen-experienced compartments was prevented by the profiling of bulk unsorted PBMCs. A strong correlation was found between observed TCR beta diversity and the percentage of naive T cells measured by flow cytometry. Estimates of total diversity based on one million sequenced T cells were considered lower bounds and underestimates. Because donor CMV infection status was unknown, age-related changes in expanded clonotypes were potentially confounded. Observed TCR beta diversity per million T cells fell roughly linearly with age, and a significant reduction was already apparent by age around 36. Compared with the aged group, the long-lived group had more naive CD4+ T cells, fewer expanded clones and increased TCR diversity, a pattern suggesting age selection.

The rearrangement combines TRBV2 with TRBJ2-2; the D gene is possibly TRBD1, with 6 bases matching. Material: blood. The receptor was isolated from a young man in good health. The CDR3 in this case is CASSAGATGELFF. The nucleotide sequence reads TGTGCCAGCAGCGCAGGGGCCACCGGGGAGCTGTTTTTT.